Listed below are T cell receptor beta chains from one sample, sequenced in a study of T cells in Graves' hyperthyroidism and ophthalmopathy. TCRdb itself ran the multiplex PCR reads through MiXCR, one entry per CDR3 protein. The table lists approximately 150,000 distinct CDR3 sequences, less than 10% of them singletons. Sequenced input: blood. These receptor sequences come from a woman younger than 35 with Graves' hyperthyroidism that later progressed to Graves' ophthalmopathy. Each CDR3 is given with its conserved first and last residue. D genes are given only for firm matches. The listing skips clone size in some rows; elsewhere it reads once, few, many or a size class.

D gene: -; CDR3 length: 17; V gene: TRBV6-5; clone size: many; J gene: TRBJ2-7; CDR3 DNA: TGTGCCAGCAGTTACTCAAAGGCCTCGGGGGCCCGCTACGAGCAGTACTTC; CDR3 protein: CASSYSKASGARYEQYF
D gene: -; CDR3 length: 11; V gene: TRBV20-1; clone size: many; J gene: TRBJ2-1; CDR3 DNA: TGCAGTGCGGACTATTACAATGAGCAGTTCTTC; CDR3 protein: CSADYYNEQFF
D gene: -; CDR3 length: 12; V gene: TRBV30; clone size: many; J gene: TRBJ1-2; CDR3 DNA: TGTGCCTGGAGACTGGGTAGCTATGGCTACACCTTC; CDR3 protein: CAWRLGSYGYTF
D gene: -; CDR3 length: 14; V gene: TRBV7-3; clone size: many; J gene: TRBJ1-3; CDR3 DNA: TGTGCCAGCAGCTTAACAGGTGGTGGAAACACCATATATTTT; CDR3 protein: CASSLTGGGNTIYF
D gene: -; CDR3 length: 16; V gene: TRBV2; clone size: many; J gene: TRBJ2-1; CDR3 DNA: TGTGCCAGCAGTGAAAGTTTGCGGACTGACTACAATGAGCAGTTCTTC; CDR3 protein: CASSESLRTDYNEQFF
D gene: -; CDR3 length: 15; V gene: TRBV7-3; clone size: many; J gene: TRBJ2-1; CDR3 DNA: TGTGCCAGCAGCTACAATCATCAGGGCTACAATGAGCAGTTCTTC; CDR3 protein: CASSYNHQGYNEQFF
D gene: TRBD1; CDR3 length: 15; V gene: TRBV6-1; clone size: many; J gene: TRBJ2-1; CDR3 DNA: TGTGCCAGCAAAATACAGGGGAACTCCTACAATGAGCAGTTCTTC; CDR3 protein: CASKIQGNSYNEQFF
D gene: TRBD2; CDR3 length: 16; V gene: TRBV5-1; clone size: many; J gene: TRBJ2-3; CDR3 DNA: TGCGCCAGCAGCTTGGGGCTAGCGGGAGTGGCAGATACGCAGTATTTT; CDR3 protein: CASSLGLAGVADTQYF
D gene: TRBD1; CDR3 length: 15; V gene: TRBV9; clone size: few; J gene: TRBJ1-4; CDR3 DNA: TGTGCCAGCAGCGATGGGGGACAGGTTAATGAAAAACTGTTTTTT; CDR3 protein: CASSDGGQVNEKLFF
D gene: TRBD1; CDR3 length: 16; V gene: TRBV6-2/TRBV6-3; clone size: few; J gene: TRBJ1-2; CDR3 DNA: TGTGCCAGCAGGGCCGGGACAGGGGTTAAGAACTATGGCTACACCTTC; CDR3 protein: CASRAGTGVKNYGYTF
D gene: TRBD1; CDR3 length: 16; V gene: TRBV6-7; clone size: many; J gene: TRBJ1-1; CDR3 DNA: TGTGCCAGCAGCCCCACAAGGACAGGGCGGGACACTGAAGCTTTCTTT; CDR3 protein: CASSPTRTGRDTEAFF
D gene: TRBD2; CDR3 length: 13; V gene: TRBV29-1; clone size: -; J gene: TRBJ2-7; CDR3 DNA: TGCAGCGTTGAGCGGGAGGGCTCCTACGAGCAGTACTTC; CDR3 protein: CSVEREGSYEQYF
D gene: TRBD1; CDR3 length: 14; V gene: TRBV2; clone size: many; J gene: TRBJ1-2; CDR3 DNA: TGTGCCAGCAGTTCTCCGGGGACAGGGGATGGCTACACCTTC; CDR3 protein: CASSSPGTGDGYTF
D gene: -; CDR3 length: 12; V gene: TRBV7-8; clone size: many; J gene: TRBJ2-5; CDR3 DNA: TGTGCCAGCAGCTTAGTGGGAGAGACCCAGTACTTC; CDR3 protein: CASSLVGETQYF
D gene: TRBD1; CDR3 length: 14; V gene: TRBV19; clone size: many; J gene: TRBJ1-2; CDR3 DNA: TGTGCCAGTAGTGCCTCAACAGGGGAATATGGCTACACCTTC; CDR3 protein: CASSASTGEYGYTF
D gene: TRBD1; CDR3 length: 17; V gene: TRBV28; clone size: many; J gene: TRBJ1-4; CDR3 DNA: TGTGCCAGCAGTTCACTGACAGGGGGGGAGGCAAATGAAAAACTGTTTTTT; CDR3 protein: CASSSLTGGEANEKLFF
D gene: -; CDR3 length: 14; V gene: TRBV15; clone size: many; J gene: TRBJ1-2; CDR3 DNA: TGTGCCACCAGCAGCGAGACGGCCTGGGCTGGCTACACCTTC; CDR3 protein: CATSSETAWAGYTF
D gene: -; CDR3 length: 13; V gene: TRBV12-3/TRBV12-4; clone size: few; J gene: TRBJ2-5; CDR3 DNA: TGTGCCAGCAGTTTACGGGACGAAGAGACCCAGTACTTC; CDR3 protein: CASSLRDEETQYF
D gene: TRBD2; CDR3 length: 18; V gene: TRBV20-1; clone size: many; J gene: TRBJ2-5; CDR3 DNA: TGCAGTGCTAGAGATTCGGGGACTAGCGGGGGGGCCAGTGAGACCCAGTACTTC; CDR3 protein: CSARDSGTSGGASETQYF
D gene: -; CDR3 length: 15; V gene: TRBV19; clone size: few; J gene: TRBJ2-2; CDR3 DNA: TGTGCCAGTAGTATTTTTCAAGGGGACACCGGGGAGCTGTTTTTT; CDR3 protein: CASSIFQGDTGELFF
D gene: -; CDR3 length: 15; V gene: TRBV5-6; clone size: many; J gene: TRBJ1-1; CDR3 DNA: TGTGCCAGCAGCTTGTTGAACCGACTGAACACTGAAGCTTTCTTT; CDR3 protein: CASSLLNRLNTEAFF
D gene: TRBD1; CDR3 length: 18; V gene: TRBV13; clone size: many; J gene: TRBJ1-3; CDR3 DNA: TGTGCCAGCAGCATACGTCCCGGGACAGGATACTCTGGAAACACCATATATTTT; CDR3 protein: CASSIRPGTGYSGNTIYF
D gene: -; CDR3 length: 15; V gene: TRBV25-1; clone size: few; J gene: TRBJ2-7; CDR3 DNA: TGTGCCAGCAGTGAATACCGACGGGGGTCTTACGAGCAGTACTTC; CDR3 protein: CASSEYRRGSYEQYF
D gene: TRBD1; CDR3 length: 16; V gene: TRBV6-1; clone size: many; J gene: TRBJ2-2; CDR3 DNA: TGTGCCAGCAGTTATTCCGGGACAGGAGGCACCGGGGAGCTGTTTTTT; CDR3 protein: CASSYSGTGGTGELFF
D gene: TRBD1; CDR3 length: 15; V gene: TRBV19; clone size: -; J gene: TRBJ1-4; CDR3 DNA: TGTGCCAGTAGTCCCCCGGGACAGGGTCATGAAAAACTGTTTTTT; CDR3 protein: CASSPPGQGHEKLFF
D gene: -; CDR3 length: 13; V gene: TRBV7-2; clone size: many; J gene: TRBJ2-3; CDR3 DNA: TGTGCCAGCAGCCTCCCCCCGCCAGATACGCAGTATTTT; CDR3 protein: CASSLPPPDTQYF
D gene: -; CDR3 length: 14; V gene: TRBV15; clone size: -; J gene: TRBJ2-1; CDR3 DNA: TGTGCCACCAGCAGAGTTCAAGGCTACAATGAGCAGTTCTTC; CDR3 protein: CATSRVQGYNEQFF
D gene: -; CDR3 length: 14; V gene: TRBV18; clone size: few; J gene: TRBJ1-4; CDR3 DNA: TGTGCCAGCTCACGATCTGGACCTAATGAAAAACTGTTTTTT; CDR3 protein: CASSRSGPNEKLFF
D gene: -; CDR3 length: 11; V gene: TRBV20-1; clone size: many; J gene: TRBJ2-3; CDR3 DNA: TGCAGTGCTCTTTCCGAGGATACGCAGTATTTT; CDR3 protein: CSALSEDTQYF
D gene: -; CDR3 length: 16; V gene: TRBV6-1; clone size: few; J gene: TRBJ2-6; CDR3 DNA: TGTGCCAGCAGTGCCAACAGGTTCTCTGGGGCCAACGTCCTGACTTTC; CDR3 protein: CASSANRFSGANVLTF
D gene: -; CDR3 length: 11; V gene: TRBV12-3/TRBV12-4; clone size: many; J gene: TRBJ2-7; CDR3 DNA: TGTGCCAGCAGTACGATTGGCGAGCAGTACTTC; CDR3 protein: CASSTIGEQYF
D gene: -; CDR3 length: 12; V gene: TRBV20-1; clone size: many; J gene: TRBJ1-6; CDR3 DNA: TGCAGTGCTAGACCGGGGGAATCACCCCTCCACTTT; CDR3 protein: CSARPGESPLHF
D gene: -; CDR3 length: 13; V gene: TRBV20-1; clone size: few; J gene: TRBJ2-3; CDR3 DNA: TGCAGTGCGCGGGACAGAGCCACAGATACGCAGTATTTT; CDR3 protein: CSARDRATDTQYF
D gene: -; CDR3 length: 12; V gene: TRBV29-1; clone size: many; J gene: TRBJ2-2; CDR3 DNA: TGCAGCGTTGACGCGGGCACCGGGGAGCTGTTTTTT; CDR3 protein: CSVDAGTGELFF
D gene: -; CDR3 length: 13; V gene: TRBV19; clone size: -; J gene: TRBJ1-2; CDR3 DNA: TGTGCCAGTAGTATTACAGTAAACTATGGCTACACCTTC; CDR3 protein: CASSITVNYGYTF
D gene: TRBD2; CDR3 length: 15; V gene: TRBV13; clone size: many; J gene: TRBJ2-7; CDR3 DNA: TGTGCCAGCAGCTTAATGGCGGGAGGGCCCTCCGAGCAGTACTTC; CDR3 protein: CASSLMAGGPSEQYF
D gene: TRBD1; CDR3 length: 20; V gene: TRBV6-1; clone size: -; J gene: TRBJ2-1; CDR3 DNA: TGTGCCAGCAGTACTACAGGGGGGCGAGCGGCAACGCACTCCTACAATGAGCAGTTCTTC; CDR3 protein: CASSTTGGRAATHSYNEQFF
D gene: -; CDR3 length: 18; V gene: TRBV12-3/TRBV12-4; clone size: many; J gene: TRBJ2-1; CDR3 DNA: TGTGCCAGCAGTTTATATAGTGGATCGGTGTTATCCTACAATGAGCAGTTCTTC; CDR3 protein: CASSLYSGSVLSYNEQFF
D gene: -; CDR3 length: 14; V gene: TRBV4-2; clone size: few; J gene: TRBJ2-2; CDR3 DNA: TGTGCCAGCAGCCAAGTACTGGACACCGGGGAGCTGTTTTTT; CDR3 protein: CASSQVLDTGELFF
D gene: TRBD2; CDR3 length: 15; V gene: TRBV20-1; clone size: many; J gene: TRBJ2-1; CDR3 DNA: TGCAGTGCTAGTGTAGGGACTAGCGGGGGGTATGAGCAGTTCTTC; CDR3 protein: CSASVGTSGGYEQFF
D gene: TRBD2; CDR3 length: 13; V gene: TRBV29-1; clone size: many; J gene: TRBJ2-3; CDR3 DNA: TGCAGCGCAGCGGGAGCGACCACAGATACGCAGTATTTT; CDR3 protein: CSAAGATTDTQYF
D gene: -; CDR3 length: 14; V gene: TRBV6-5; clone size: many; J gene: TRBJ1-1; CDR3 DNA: TGTGCCAGCAGTTACAGGGGGATGAACACTGAAGCTTTCTTT; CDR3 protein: CASSYRGMNTEAFF
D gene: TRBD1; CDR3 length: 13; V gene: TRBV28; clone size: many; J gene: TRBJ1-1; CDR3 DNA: TGTGCCAGCGGGGACAGGGGGCTTCGGACGGCTTTCTTT; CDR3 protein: CASGDRGLRTAFF
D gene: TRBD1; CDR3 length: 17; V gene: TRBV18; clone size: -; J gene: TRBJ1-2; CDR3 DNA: TGTGCCAGCTCACCAACTAAAACAGGGGGCGCCAAGCAGGGCTACACCTTC; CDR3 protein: CASSPTKTGGAKQGYTF
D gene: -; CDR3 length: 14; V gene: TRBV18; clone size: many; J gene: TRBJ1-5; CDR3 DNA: TGTGCCAGCTCACCACCTACAGGTAATCAGCCCCAGCATTTT; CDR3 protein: CASSPPTGNQPQHF
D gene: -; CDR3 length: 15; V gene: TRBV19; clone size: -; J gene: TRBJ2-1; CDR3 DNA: TGTGCCAGTAGTACTGCTAGCGAAATCTACAATGAGCAGTTCTTC; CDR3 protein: CASSTASEIYNEQFF
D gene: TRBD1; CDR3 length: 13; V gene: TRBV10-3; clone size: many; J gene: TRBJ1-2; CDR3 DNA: TGTGCCATCATCGGACAGGGGGGAACTGGCTACACCTTC; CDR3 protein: CAIIGQGGTGYTF
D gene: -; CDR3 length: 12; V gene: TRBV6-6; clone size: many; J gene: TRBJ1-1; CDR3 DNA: TGTGCCAGCAGTTACTCGTTTAGTAAAGGGTTCTTT; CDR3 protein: CASSYSFSKGFF
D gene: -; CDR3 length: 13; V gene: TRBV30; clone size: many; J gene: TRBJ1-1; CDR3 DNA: TGTGCCTGGAGTGTAGTTGGTAACACTGAAGCTTTCTTT; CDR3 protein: CAWSVVGNTEAFF
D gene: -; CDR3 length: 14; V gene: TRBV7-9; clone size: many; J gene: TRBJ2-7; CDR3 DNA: TGTGCCAGCAGCTTAAGCGAAAGCTCCTACGAGCAGTACTTC; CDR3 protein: CASSLSESSYEQYF
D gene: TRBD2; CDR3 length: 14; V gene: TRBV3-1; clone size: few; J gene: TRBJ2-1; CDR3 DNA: TGTGCCAGCAGCCTGGCGGGGGGGTCTAGTGAGCAGTTCTTC; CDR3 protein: CASSLAGGSSEQFF
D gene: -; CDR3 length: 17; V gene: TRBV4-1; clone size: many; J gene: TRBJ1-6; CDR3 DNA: TGCGCCAGCAGCCAAGAAGGCTGGGACGCCTATAATTCACCCCTCCACTTT; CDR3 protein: CASSQEGWDAYNSPLHF
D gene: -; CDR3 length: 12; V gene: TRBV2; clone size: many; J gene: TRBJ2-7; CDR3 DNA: TGTGCCAGCAGCTACAGATTCTACGAGCAGTACTTC; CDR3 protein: CASSYRFYEQYF
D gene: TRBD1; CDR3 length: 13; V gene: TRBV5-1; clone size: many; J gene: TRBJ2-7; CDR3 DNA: TGCGCCAGCCAGAGGACAGGGGGCAACGAGCAGTACTTC; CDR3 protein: CASQRTGGNEQYF
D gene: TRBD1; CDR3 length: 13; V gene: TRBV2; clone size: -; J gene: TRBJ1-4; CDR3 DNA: TGTGCCAGCAGCACAGGGGGCAGTGAAAAACTGTTTTTT; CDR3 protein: CASSTGGSEKLFF
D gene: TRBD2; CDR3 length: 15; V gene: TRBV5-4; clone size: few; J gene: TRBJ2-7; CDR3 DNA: TGTGCCAGCAGCCCAGTACTAGCGGGAGTACAAGAGCAGTACTTC; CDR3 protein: CASSPVLAGVQEQYF
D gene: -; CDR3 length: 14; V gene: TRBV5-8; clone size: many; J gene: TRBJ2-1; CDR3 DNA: TGTGCCAGCAAGGGTATTGGGACCTACAATGAGCAGTTCTTC; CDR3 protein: CASKGIGTYNEQFF
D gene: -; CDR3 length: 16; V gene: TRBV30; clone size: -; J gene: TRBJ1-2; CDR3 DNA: TGTGCCTGGAGTGCCCCGGGGACACCGACTAACTATGGCTACACCTTC; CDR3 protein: CAWSAPGTPTNYGYTF
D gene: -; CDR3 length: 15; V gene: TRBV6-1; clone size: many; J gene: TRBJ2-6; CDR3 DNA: TGTGCCAGCAGGCACACCCTGACCGGGGCCAACGTCCTGACTTTC; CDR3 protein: CASRHTLTGANVLTF